This T cell receptor (beta chain) appears in the sequencing data of a study of blood T cell repertoires in COVID-19. Study-level background: Both acute and convalescent COVID-19 samples were obtained from the United States, Italy and Spain. Nucleic acid was either cDNA or gDNA, and it came from T cells, B-cell-depleted T cells, or PBMCs.

Profiling relied on immunoSEQ multiplex PCR, and the TCRdb table lists in-frame clones only, not all of them. The sample shows some 330,000 clones, around 86% of them seen only once. The study drew participants aged about 18 to 89 years from 20 to 30 US areas. Two consecutive negative NP/OP PCR tests, clearance, or resolved symptoms defined Cohort 3 recovery. The CDR3 runs to 16 residues. Germline values: CDR1 KGHSH, CDR2 LQKENI. V shed 4 bases, J shed 7 bases, and the junction held 9 bases outside the gene matches. The sequence derives from a woman between 50 and 59 years old who had recovered from COVID-19. What was sequenced was PBMCs or T cells enriched from blood (not recorded which). This chain links TRBV18 with TRBJ1-5, with 11 nucleotides matching TRBD1. The CDR3 nucleotides read TGTGCCAGCTCACTAAGGAGGACAGGGGGCGGACAGCCCCAGCATTTT. Protein: CASSLRRTGGGQPQHF.